These 14 T cell receptor beta chains were sequenced from one sample in a study of blood T cell repertoires in COVID-19. Sequencing was performed with immunoSEQ multiplex PCR; in TCRdb, only in-frame clones are kept and a portion is missing. The data contain about 14,000 clones, 84% of them singletons. Sequencing was carried out using peripheral blood. These receptors were obtained from a woman aged 45-59 years with active or convalescent COVID-19.

The chain recombines TRBV12-2 with TRBJ1-1. TRBV12-2 counts as a pseudogene. This CDR3 is 13 amino acids long. CDR3 sequence: CASRLDKNTEAFF. Written as DNA, the CDR3 is TGTGCAAGTCGCTTAGATAAGAACACTGAAGCTTTCTTT.

The chain uses TRBV3-1 (or the pseudogene TRBV3-2) and TRBJ1-1; a weak D match, TRBD1 (6 bases). The CDR3 runs to 15 residues. Germline assignment: CDR1 LGHDT and CDR2 YNNKEL (reference sequence). With 1 base removed from V and 4 bases from J, the gap between germline ends came to 13 bases. Written as DNA, the CDR3 is TGTGCCAGCAGCCAAGGAGAGGAAGGGGGCACTGAAGCTTTCTTT. Its protein is CASSQGEEGGTEAFF.

The chain recombines TRBV28 with TRBJ1-5; no firm D call. CDR1 is MDHEN, CDR2 SYDVKM, per germline. V shed 5 bases and J shed 2 bases, with 7 bases lying between them. The CDR3 is made up of 13 amino acids. The CDR3 spells CASSELGNQPQHF. In DNA form, the CDR3 reads TGTGCCAGCAGTGAGTTGGGCAATCAGCCCCAGCATTTT. The variable domain in full, with the rest retrieved from reference TRBV28 and TRBJ1-5, is DVKVTQSSRYLVKRTGEKVFLECVQDMDHENMFWYRQDPGLGLRLIYFSYDVKMKEKGDIPEGYSVSREKKERFSLILESASTNQTSMYLCASSELGNQPQHFGDGTRLSIL.

V usage is TRBV27 and J usage is TRBJ1-6, with 8 bases identical to TRBD1. V was pared by 0 bases and J by 5 bases, with 6 bases of the junction left unmatched. Germline CDR1 is MNHEY and CDR2 is SMNVEV (reference sequence). This CDR3 comprises 17 residues. The CDR3 coding sequence is TGTGCCAGCAGTTTATCTCTCGGACAGGGCGATAATTCACCCCTCCACTTT. Protein sequence: CASSLSLGQGDNSPLHF.

V gene TRBV7-9 combines with J gene TRBJ2-7, with a tentative D call TRBD1 (5 bases). CDR1 and CDR2 from the germline V gene are SEHNR and FQNEAQ (reference sequence). V lost 0 bases to trimming and J lost 7 bases, with 10 bases between them. This CDR3 has 13 residues. The chain's CDR3 is CASSLAGPGEQYF. The CDR3 bases are TGTGCCAGCAGCTTAGCAGGCCCAGGGGAGCAGTACTTC.

This chain links TRBV15 with TRBJ2-7; 9 bases match TRBD2. V shed 1 base, J shed 0 bases, and the junction held 4 bases outside the gene matches. Germline V gene sequence: CDR1 LNHNV, CDR2 YYDKDF (reference sequence). This CDR3 comprises 16 residues. CDR3 sequence (DNA): TGTGCCACCAGCAGAGGACTAGCGGCTACCTCCTACGAGCAGTACTTC. Residues: CATSRGLAATSYEQYF.

This sequence joins TRBV14 and TRBJ2-7, with 7 bases that match TRBD2. CDR1 and CDR2 from the germline V gene are SGHDN and FVKESK. The J segment lost 4 bases and the V segment lost 3 bases, leaving 6 bases of the junction unmatched. The CDR3 is 14 amino acids. In DNA, the CDR3 is TGTGCCAGCAGCCATAAGCGGGATAAATACGAGCAGTACTTC. This sequence encodes CASSHKRDKYEQYF.

The rearrangement links TRBV9 to TRBJ2-7; 9 nucleotides align to TRBD1. This CDR3 spans 13 amino acids. Losses at the gene ends were 7 bases for V and 7 bases for J; bases not matched to a gene: 9. The germline CDR1 and CDR2 sequences are SGDLS and YYNGEE. The CDR3 reads CASDDGTGIEQYF. CDR3 coding DNA: TGTGCCAGCGACGATGGGACAGGGATAGAGCAGTACTTC.

V and J are TRBV5-1 and TRBJ2-7, with a possible D match to TRBD2 (6 bases). The CDR3 consists of 16 residues. The germline V gene has CDR1 SGHRS and CDR2 YFSETQ. The V and J ends lost 2 bases and 0 bases respectively, with 15 bases between them. Written as DNA, the CDR3 is TGCGCCAGCAGCTTAGCCCCAGCGGGTGGCTCCTACGAGCAGTACTTC. Encoded protein: CASSLAPAGGSYEQYF.

This rearrangement joins TRBV19 to TRBJ2-5; 14 bases line up with TRBD2. Trimming took 6 bases from V and 5 from J; bases not matched to a gene: 14. This CDR3 has 18 amino acids. Germline CDR1 reads LNHDA; CDR2 reads SQIVND (reference sequence). The CDR3 is CASSRTGTSGSGRETQYF. The DNA for the CDR3 is TGTGCCAGTAGCAGAACCGGGACTAGCGGGAGCGGGAGGGAGACCCAGTACTTC.

The chain combines TRBV5-8 with TRBJ2-7; maybe TRBD2 (6 bases). The germline V gene has CDR1 SGHTS and CDR2 YDEGEE. V was trimmed by 0 bases and J by 2 bases, leaving 6 bases between them. The CDR3 length is 13 residues. DNA for the CDR3: TGTGCCAGCAGCTTGGGGGAGGCCTACGAGCAGTACTTC. Translating it yields CASSLGEAYEQYF. The full variable domain, its missing parts supplied by reference TRBV5-8 and TRBJ2-7, is EAGVTQSPTHLIKTRGQQATLRCSPISGHTSVYWYQQALGLGLQFLLWYDEGEERNRGNFPPRFSGRQFPNYSSELNVNALELEDSALYLCASSLGEAYEQYFGPGTRLTVT.

The chain uses TRBV30 and TRBJ1-1, with no clear D. V lost 0 bases, J lost 2 bases, and 7 bases lay in between. In germline, CDR1 is GTSNPN, CDR2 SVGIG (reference sequence). The CDR3 totals 13 residues. For the CDR3, the DNA is TGTGCCTGGAGTGTGCAAAGCAACACTGAAGCTTTCTTT. This sequence encodes CAWSVQSNTEAFF.

The V gene is TRBV19, the J gene TRBJ1-5, with TRBD1 matching 7 bases. V was clipped by 3 bases and J by 2 bases; unmatched bases: 4. The CDR3 totals 15 residues. Germline loops: CDR1 LNHDA, CDR2 SQIVND (reference sequence). The CDR3 DNA reads as TGTGCCAGTAGTATGGACAGGAGTGGCAATCAGCCCCAGCATTTT. This codes for CASSMDRSGNQPQHF.

The genes are TRBV28 and TRBJ2-7; 10 positions match TRBD1. The CDR3 length is 17 residues. V was clipped by 6 bases and J by 4 bases; unmatched bases: 15. Germline V CDR1 and CDR2: MDHEN, SYDVKM. The CDR3 DNA sequence: TGTGCCAGCAGCCAATTCCCCGGGACAGGGGTTTTATACGAGCAGTACTTC. This gives the protein CASSQFPGTGVLYEQYF. The variable domain in full, with the rest retrieved from reference TRBV28 and TRBJ2-7, is DVKVTQSSRYLVKRTGEKVFLECVQDMDHENMFWYRQDPGLGLRLIYFSYDVKMKEKGDIPEGYSVSREKKERFSLILESASTNQTSMYLCASSQFPGTGVLYEQYFGPGTRLTVT.